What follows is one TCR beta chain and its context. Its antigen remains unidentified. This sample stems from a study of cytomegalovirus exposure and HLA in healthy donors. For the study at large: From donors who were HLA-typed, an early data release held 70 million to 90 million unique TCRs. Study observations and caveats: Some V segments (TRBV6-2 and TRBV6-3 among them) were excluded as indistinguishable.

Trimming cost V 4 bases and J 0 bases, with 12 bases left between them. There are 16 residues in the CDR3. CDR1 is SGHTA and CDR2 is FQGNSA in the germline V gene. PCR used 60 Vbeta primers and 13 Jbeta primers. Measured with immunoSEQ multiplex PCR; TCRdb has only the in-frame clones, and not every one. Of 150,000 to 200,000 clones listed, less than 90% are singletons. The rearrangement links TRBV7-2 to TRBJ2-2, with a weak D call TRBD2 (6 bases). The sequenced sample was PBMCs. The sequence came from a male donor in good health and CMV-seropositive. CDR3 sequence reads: CASSSLGGANTGELFF. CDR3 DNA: TGTGCCAGCAGCTCGTTGGGCGGGGCGAACACCGGGGAGCTGTTTTTT.